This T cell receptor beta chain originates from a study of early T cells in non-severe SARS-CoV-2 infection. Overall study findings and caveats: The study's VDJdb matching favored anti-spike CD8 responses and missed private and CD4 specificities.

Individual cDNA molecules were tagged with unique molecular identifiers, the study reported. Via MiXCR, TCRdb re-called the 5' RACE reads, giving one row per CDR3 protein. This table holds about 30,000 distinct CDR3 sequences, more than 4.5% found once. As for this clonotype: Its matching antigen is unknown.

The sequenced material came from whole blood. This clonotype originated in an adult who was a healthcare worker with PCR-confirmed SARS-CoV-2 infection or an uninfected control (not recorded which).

CDR3 sequence (DNA): TGTGCCAGCAGCTTGCGGGGGGACATGACCTACGAGCAGTACTTC. This gives the protein CASSLRGDMTYEQYF. This sequence joins TRBV5-5 and TRBJ2-7, with D possibly TRBD2 on 7 matching bases. V shed 1 base and J shed 2 bases, with 13 bases lying between them. CDR3 size: 15 residues. The germline CDR1 and CDR2 sequences are SGHKS and YYEKEE (reference sequence).